The clone carrying this T cell receptor (beta chain) was observed a handful of times. Its antigen is not identified. This sample was taken from a study of neoadjuvant nivolumab and ipilimumab in lung cancer. Whole-study results and caveats: Only two of four nivolumab-treated tumors gained richness and clonality by surgery.

Sequencing used immunoSEQ multiplex PCR; TCRdb keeps in-frame clones, though not all of them. In the table there are around 8,100 clones, 70% to 80% of which are singletons. From germline, CDR1 is MNHNY and CDR2 SVGAGI (reference sequence). There are 14 residues in the CDR3. The V end lost 6 bases, the J end lost 5 bases, and 13 bases lay between the germline ends. This specimen was adjacent normal lung tissue, taken after neoadjuvant nivolumab, alone or with ipilimumab, at or shortly before surgery. The source of this sequence is an adult with non-small cell lung cancer. The chain couples TRBV6-6 to TRBJ1-4; D perhaps matches TRBD1 (6 bases). CDR3 loop: CASRTGGGNEKLFF. The CDR3 DNA sequence: TGTGCCAGCAGGACAGGAGGGGGAAATGAAAAACTGTTTTTT.